This T cell receptor beta chain was sequenced during a study of blood T cell repertoires in COVID-19. Study-level information: Italy, Spain and the United States were the sources of the convalescent and acute COVID-19 samples. Sources were T cells, B-cell-depleted T cells, or PBMCs; the material itself was cDNA or gDNA.

Authors' processing steps: Researchers report that nucleated cell counts were estimated from reference gene primer amplification. Method: immunoSEQ multiplex PCR; TCRdb's copy keeps in-frame clones and lacks some. That table furnishes V, J and clone size, whereas the DNA furnished D and trimming. The data show roughly 250,000 clones, with around four fifths seen just once and under 4.5% held by the top ten. Germline V lookup: CDR1 GTSNPN, CDR2 SVGIG (reference sequence). CDR3 length: 13 residues. V dropped 5 bases and J dropped 10; count of bases not matched to a gene: 10. Sequencing input: peripheral blood. This receptor was obtained from a woman between 35 and 50 years old with active or convalescent COVID-19. This sequence joins TRBV30 and TRBJ2-1; 8 nucleotides agree with TRBD2. The CDR3 loop reads CAWEPQKRGEQFF. CDR3 nucleotide sequence: TGTGCCTGGGAGCCCCAAAAGCGGGGGGAGCAGTTCTTC.